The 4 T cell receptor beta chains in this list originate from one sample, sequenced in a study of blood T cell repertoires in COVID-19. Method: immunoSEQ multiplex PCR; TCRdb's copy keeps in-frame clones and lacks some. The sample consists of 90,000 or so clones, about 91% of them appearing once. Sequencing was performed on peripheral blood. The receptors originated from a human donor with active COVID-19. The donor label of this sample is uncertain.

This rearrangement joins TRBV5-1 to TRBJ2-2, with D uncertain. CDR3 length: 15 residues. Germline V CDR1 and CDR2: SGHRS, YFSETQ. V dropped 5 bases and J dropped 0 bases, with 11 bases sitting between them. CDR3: CASSLRRANTGELFF. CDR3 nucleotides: TGCGCCAGCAGTTTACGACGGGCGAACACCGGGGAGCTGTTTTTT.

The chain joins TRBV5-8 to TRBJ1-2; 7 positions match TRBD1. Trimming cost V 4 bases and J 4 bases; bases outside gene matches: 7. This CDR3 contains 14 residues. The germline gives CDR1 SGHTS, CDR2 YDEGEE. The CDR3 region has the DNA TGTGCCAGCAGCCCAGATGACAGGGTCTATGGCTACACCTTC. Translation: CASSPDDRVYGYTF.

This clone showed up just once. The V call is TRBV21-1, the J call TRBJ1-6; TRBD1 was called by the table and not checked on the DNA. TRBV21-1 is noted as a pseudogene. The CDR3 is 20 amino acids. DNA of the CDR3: TGTGCCAGCAGCGCGAGACCCGGGACAGGGGCAACTGAAGACATTCCGCCCCTCCACTTT. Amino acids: CASSARPGTGATEDIPPLHF.

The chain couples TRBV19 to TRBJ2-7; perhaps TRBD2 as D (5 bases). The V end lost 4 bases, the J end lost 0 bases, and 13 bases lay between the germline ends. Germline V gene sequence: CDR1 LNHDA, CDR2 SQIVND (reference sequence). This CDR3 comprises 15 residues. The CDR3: CASSTHSGNSYEQYF. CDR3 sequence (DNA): TGTGCCAGTAGTACCCACAGCGGAAACTCCTACGAGCAGTACTTC.